Below are 19 T cell receptor beta chains sequenced from a single sample in a study of cytomegalovirus exposure and HLA in healthy donors. Sequenced by immunoSEQ multiplex PCR; TCRdb stores in-frame clones only, minus some. This sample has about 69,000 clones, with roughly 95% found just once. The sequenced material came from PBMCs. Receptors originate from a woman between 18 and 29 years old in good health and CMV-seropositive.

The chain carries TRBV7-9 and TRBJ2-3, with TRBD1 matching 9 bases. Germline-derived CDR1 and CDR2 are SEHNR and FQNEAQ (reference sequence). The CDR3 covers 16 residues. V lost 2 bases to trimming and J lost 1 base; unmatched junction nucleotides: 4. This CDR3 reads CASSLLRTGGTDTQYF. Written as DNA, the CDR3 is TGTGCCAGCAGCTTATTAAGGACAGGGGGCACAGATACGCAGTATTTT.

This CDR3 reads CASSVVAGGPIEQYF. The CDR3 DNA reads TGTGCCAGCAGCGTCGTAGCGGGAGGGCCGATCGAGCAGTACTTC. The genes are TRBV11-3 and TRBJ2-7, with 11 bases lining up with TRBD2. V lost 5 bases and J lost 6; bases outside the gene matches: 9. CDR1 is SGHNT and CDR2 is YENEEA in the germline V gene. The CDR3 runs 15 residues.

The chain joins TRBV7-2 to TRBJ2-3, with 13 bases matching TRBD2. The CDR3 extends over 17 amino acids. Germline values: CDR1 SGHTA, CDR2 FQGNSA. Trimming at V came to 5 bases and at J to 5 bases, leaving 10 bases not matched to a gene. The CDR3 loop reads CASSIPGLAGRGDTQYF. For the CDR3, the DNA is TGTGCCAGCAGCATACCGGGACTAGCGGGAAGGGGAGATACGCAGTATTTT.

The CDR3 DNA is TGTGCCAGCAGCTTGAGCGCCGGGACTAGCGGGATTGAGACCCAGTACTTC. The encoded protein is CASSLSAGTSGIETQYF. The chain carries TRBV5-4 and TRBJ2-5, with 13 bases lining up with TRBD2. Germline V lookup: CDR1 SGHNT, CDR2 YYREEE (reference sequence). The CDR3 consists of 17 residues. V trimming: 1 base; J trimming: 5 bases; junction bases outside the gene matches: 8. Filled out from reference TRBV5-4 and TRBJ2-5, the complete variable domain reads ETGVTQSPTHLIKTRGQQVTLRCSSQSGHNTVSWYQQALGQGPQFIFQYYREEENGRGNFPPRFSGLQFPNYSSELNVNALELDDSALYLCASSLSAGTSGIETQYFGPGTRLLVL.

V gene TRBV6-1 combines with J gene TRBJ2-7, with 7 bases lining up with TRBD2. There are 11 residues in the CDR3. Per germline, CDR1 MNHNS and CDR2 SASEGT. After removal of 10 bases from V and 7 bases from J, the junction contained 7 bases not matched to a gene. The DNA of the CDR3 is TGTGCCATCAGGACTAGTTTTGAGCAGTACTTC. It is translated as CAIRTSFEQYF.

The chain carries TRBV10-3 and TRBJ2-2, with 8 bases lining up with TRBD1. This CDR3 is built from 11 residues. Looked up from germline, CDR1 is ENHRY and CDR2 is SYGVKD. Unmatched junction bases numbered 0, after V lost 9 bases and J lost 6 bases. For the CDR3, the DNA is TGTGCCATACAGGGGGCCGGGGAGCTGTTTTTT. Its protein is CAIQGAGELFF.

This clone showed up just once. The CDR3 region has the DNA TGCGCCAGCAGCCAAGGGGGGCCCGGGAAGCCCCAGCATTTT. Amino acids: CASSQGGPGKPQHF. The chain couples TRBV4-3 to TRBJ1-5, with D possibly being TRBD1 (6 bases). The CDR3 is made up of 14 amino acids. In germline, CDR1 is LGHNA, CDR2 YSLEER. With 1 base removed from V and 8 bases from J, the gap between germline ends came to 12 bases.

This clone was seen once. The gene calls are TRBV7-2 and TRBJ2-6, with TRBD2 matching over 10 bases. There are 18 residues in the CDR3. Trimming at V came to 6 bases and at J to 0 bases, leaving 8 bases not matched to a gene. Germline V lookup: CDR1 SGHTA, CDR2 FQGNSA. The CDR3 region has the DNA TGTGCCAGCAGTCCTGTTCTAGCGGGGGCCTCTGGGGCCAACGTCCTGACTTTC. As protein: CASSPVLAGASGANVLTF. The entire variable domain, with the rest obtained from reference TRBV7-2 and TRBJ2-6, is as follows: GAGVSQSPSNKVTEKGKDVELRCDPISGHTALYWYRQSLGQGLEFLIYFQGNSAPDKSGLPSDRFSAERTGGSVSTLTIQRTQQEDSAVYLCASSPVLAGASGANVLTFGAGSRLTVL.

V is TRBV2 and J is TRBJ2-7, with D maybe TRBD1 (6 bases). The CDR3 has 15 residues. Germline assignment: CDR1 SNHLY and CDR2 FYNNEI. V lost 2 bases and J 3 bases, leaving 14 bases between the germline ends. CDR3 in DNA: TGTGCCAGCAGTGAAAGGCAGGGGACCTACTACGAGCAGTACTTC. Translating gives CASSERQGTYYEQYF.

This rearrangement joins TRBV15 to TRBJ2-1, with D perhaps TRBD2 (7 bases). The germline V gene encodes CDR1 LNHNV and CDR2 YYDKDF (reference sequence). The germline V and J ends were trimmed by 3 bases and 4 bases, with 16 bases remaining between them. The CDR3 totals 16 residues. The DNA of the CDR3 is TGTGCCACCAGCAGCCTTGGGGAGGGGGTTTACAATGAGCAGTTCTTC. Amino acids: CATSSLGEGVYNEQFF.

This clone was counted a single time. V is TRBV7-3 and J is TRBJ2-6, with 7 positions matching TRBD1. This CDR3 has 19 amino acids. The V gene's germline CDR1 is SGHTA and CDR2 FQGTGA. J lost 0 bases, V lost 3 bases, and 11 bases had no gene match. CDR3 DNA sequence: TGTGCCAGCAGCTTTTCAAGACAGGGACACCGCTCTGGGGCCAACGTCCTGACTTTC. Translated: CASSFSRQGHRSGANVLTF.

The rearrangement links TRBV30 to TRBJ2-3, with 7 bases matching TRBD1. The CDR3 length is 15 residues. In germline, CDR1 is GTSNPN, CDR2 SVGIG (reference sequence). The V and J ends lost 2 bases and 3 bases, in that order; junction bases with no gene match: 8. CDR3: CAWSPDRVGTDTQYF. In DNA, the CDR3 is TGTGCCTGGAGTCCAGACAGGGTCGGAACAGATACGCAGTATTTT. The variable domain in full, completed from reference TRBV30 and TRBJ2-3, reads SQTIHQWPATLVQPVGSPLSLECTVEGTSNPNLYWYRQAAGRGLQLLFYSVGIGQISSEVPQNLSASRPQDRQFILSSKKLLLSDSGFYLCAWSPDRVGTDTQYFGPGTRLTVL.

This chain uses TRBV6-1 with TRBJ1-3; D gene uncertain. The germline gives CDR1 MNHNS, CDR2 SASEGT. V gave up 0 bases and J gave up 7 bases, with 7 bases separating them. The CDR3 loop spans 13 amino acids. This CDR3 reads CASSEARANTIYF. As DNA, the CDR3 is TGTGCCAGCAGTGAAGCGCGGGCCAACACCATATATTTT.

The CDR3 protein is CASSQGFGAPGTEAFF. CDR3 in DNA: TGCGCCAGCAGCCAAGGGTTCGGCGCCCCGGGCACTGAAGCTTTCTTT. This rearrangement joins TRBV4-1 to TRBJ1-1; D remains unclear. CDR3 length: 16 amino acids. Germline V gene sequence: CDR1 MGHRA, CDR2 YSYEKL. V shed 1 base and J shed 4 bases, with 16 bases lying between them.

The chain couples TRBV4-1 to TRBJ2-1; unclear D gene. Germline CDR1 MGHRA, CDR2 YSYEKL. With 4 bases removed from V and 9 bases from J, the gap between germline ends came to 10 bases. The CDR3 runs to 12 residues. The CDR3 nucleotides are TGCGCCAGCAGCCTCCTAGGATTTGAGCAGTTCTTC. It is translated as CASSLLGFEQFF.

This chain joins TRBV28 and TRBJ2-1; the D is unclear. Germline V gives CDR1 MDHEN, CDR2 SYDVKM. The CDR3 contains 14 residues. Deletions cut 5 bases from V and 5 bases from J, with 13 bases between. The CDR3 nucleotides read TGTGCCAGCAGTCTAACGGCAGGCCACAATGAGCAGTTCTTC. This translates into CASSLTAGHNEQFF.

This sequence joins TRBV7-9 and TRBJ1-1; maybe TRBD1 (6 bases). V dropped 1 base and J dropped 10 bases, with 10 bases sitting between them. This CDR3 contains 12 residues. CDR1 is SEHNR and CDR2 is FQNEAQ in the germline V gene (reference sequence). CDR3 loop: CASSLGTEGAFF. The CDR3 region has the DNA TGTGCCAGCAGCTTAGGGACAGAGGGAGCTTTCTTT. Complete variable domain (other parts from reference TRBV7-9 and TRBJ1-1): DTGVSQNPRHKITKRGQNVTFRCDPISEHNRLYWYRQTLGQGPEFLTYFQNEAQLEKSRLLSDRFSAERPKGSFSTLEIQRTEQGDSAMYLCASSLGTEGAFFGQGTRLTVV.

The DNA for the CDR3 is TGTGCCAGCAGCTCCCCAGATAGGGGCGGGAGCGTCGGGGGCACAGATACGCAGTATTTT. It translates to CASSSPDRGGSVGGTDTQYF. The chain recombines TRBV5-5 with TRBJ2-3, with TRBD2 matching 7 bases. CDR1 is SGHKS, CDR2 YYEKEE, per germline (reference sequence). This CDR3 contains 20 residues. The J segment lost 1 base and the V segment lost 3 bases, leaving 20 bases of the junction unmatched.

In its sample, this clone was seen once. The chain has TRBV18 and TRBJ2-3, with 7 bases matching TRBD2. Germline-derived CDR1 and CDR2 are KGHSH and LQKENI. The CDR3 totals 15 residues. V lost 1 base to trimming and J lost 3 bases; unmatched junction nucleotides: 4. This CDR3 reads CASSPHGSGTDTQYF. DNA of the CDR3: TGTGCCAGCTCACCACATGGTAGCGGGACAGATACGCAGTATTTT.